This entry is about one T cell receptor (beta chain). Its antigen is currently unknown. V shed 3 bases and J shed 6 bases, with 12 bases lying between them. Germline values: CDR1 KGHSH, CDR2 LQKENI. The CDR3 is 13 amino acids. The sample originates from a study of graft-versus-host responses after intestinal transplantation. Study-wide background: Each recipient received anti-thymocyte globulin induction, then tacrolimus and steroids for approximately 3 years.

Study findings and constraints: Recipient marrow showed GvH clones, some seen first in ileum or blood. Graft-donor T cell macrochimerism coincided with high graft-versus-host to host-versus-graft clonal ratios in allografts. GvH clone levels peaked in circulation, and this peak was associated with early post-transplant HvG declines.

Profiling relied on immunoSEQ multiplex PCR, and the TCRdb table lists in-frame clones only, not all of them. This table holds over 100,000 clones, more than 80% found once. The sequence was obtained from a human donor who was the organ donor for an intestinal transplant. Specimen: unstimulated CD4+ T cells sorted from spleen or lymph node cells, collected before transplant. V usage is TRBV18 and J usage is TRBJ2-7; a weak D match, TRBD1 (6 bases). CDR3 region: CASSPGASVEQYF. In nucleotides, the CDR3 is TGTGCCAGCTCACCGGGGGCGAGCGTCGAGCAGTACTTC.